This T cell receptor (beta chain) was retrieved from a study of cytomegalovirus exposure and HLA in healthy donors. The PCR had 60 Vbeta and 13 Jbeta primers. Produced via immunoSEQ multiplex PCR; TCRdb's table is partial and in-frame only. Of about 160,000 clones in the sample, around 77% were seen once. The CDR3 length is 16 residues. V shed 0 bases and J 3 bases; nucleotides not matched to a gene: 7. Germline lookup yields CDR1 LNHNV and CDR2 YYDKDF (reference sequence). About this clone itself: Other DNA sequences from this sample encode an identical CDR3 as well.

V and J are TRBV15 and TRBJ2-7, with TRBD1 identical over 8 bases. The sequencing input was PBMCs. This sequence originates from a man aged 45-65 years in good health and CMV-seropositive. The CDR3 nucleotides read TGTGCCACCAGCAGAGATTTAGGACAGGGAATCTACGAGCAGTACTTC. It translates to CATSRDLGQGIYEQYF.